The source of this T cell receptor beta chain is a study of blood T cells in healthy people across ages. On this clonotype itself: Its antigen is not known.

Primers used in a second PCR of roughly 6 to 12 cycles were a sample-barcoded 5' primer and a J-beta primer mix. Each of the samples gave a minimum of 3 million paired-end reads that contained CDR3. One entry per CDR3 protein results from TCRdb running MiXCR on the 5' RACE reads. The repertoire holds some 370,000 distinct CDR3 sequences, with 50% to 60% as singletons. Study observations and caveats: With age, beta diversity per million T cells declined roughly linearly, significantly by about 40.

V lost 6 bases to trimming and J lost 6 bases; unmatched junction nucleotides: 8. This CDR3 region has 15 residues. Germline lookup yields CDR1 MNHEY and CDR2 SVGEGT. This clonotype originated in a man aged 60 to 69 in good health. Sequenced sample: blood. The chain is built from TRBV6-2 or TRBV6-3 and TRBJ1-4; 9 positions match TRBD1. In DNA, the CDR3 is TGTGCCAGCAGGAAACAGGGGGCGCAGGATGAAAAACTGTTTTTT. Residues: CASRKQGAQDEKLFF.